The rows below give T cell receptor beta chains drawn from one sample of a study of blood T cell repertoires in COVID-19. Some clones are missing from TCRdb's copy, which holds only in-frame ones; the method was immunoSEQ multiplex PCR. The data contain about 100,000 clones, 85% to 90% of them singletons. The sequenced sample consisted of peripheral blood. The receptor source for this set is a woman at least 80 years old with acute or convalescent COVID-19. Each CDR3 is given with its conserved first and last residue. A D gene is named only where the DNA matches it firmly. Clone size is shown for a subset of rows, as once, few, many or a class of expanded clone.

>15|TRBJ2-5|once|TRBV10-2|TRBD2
CASSELAGGGETQYF
TGCGCCAGCAGTGAACTAGCGGGGGGGGGAGAGACCCAGTACTTC
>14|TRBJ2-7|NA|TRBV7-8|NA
CASSLVPQTYEQYF
TGTGCCAGCAGCTTAGTCCCACAGACCTACGAGCAGTACTTC
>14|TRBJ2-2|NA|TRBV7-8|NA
CASSLDGYTGELFF
TGTGCCAGCAGCTTAGACGGGTACACCGGGGAGCTGTTTTTT
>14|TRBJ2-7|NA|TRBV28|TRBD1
CASSVRDRVGEQYF
TGTGCCAGCAGTGTCCGGGACAGGGTCGGCGAGCAGTACTTC
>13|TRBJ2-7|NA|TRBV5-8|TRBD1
CASSLTGPYEQYF
TGTGCCAGCAGTTTGACAGGGCCCTACGAGCAGTACTTC
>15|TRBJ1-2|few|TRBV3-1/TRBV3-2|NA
CASSQARQSYYGYTF
TGTGCCAGCAGCCAAGCCAGACAGTCTTACTATGGCTACACCTTC
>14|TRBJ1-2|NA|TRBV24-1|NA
CATSGTGGDYGYTF
TGTGCCACCAGTGGTACGGGGGGTGACTATGGCTACACCTTC
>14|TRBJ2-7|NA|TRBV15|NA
CATSTPTGFYEQYF
TGTGCCACCAGCACCCCGACGGGATTCTACGAGCAGTACTTC
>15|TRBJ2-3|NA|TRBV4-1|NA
CASSQEPGYTDTQYF
TGCGCCAGCAGCCAAGAACCGGGATACACAGATACGCAGTATTTT
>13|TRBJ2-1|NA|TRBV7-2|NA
CASSLTSFHEQFF
TGTGCCAGCAGCTTAACGAGCTTTCATGAGCAGTTCTTC
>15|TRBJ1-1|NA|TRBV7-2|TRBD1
CASSPGTGMDTEAFF
TGTGCCAGCAGCCCAGGGACAGGGATGGACACTGAAGCTTTCTTT
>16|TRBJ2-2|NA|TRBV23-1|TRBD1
CASSLPGQANTGELFF
TGCGCCAGCAGTCTGCCGGGACAGGCAAACACCGGGGAGCTGTTTTTT
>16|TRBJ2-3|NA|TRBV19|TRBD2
CASSASGGRLTDTQYF
TGTGCCAGTAGTGCTAGCGGGGGGCGACTCACAGATACGCAGTATTTT
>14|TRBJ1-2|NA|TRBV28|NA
CASSPSGIPYGYTF
TGTGCCAGCAGTCCATCGGGGATCCCCTATGGCTACACCTTC
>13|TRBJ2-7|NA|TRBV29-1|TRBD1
CSVSTGTVSEQYF
TGCAGCGTTTCAACCGGGACAGTCTCCGAGCAGTACTTC
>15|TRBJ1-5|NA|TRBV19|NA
CASSTGHLSNQPQHF
TGTGCCAGTAGTACCGGACACCTTAGCAATCAGCCCCAGCATTTT
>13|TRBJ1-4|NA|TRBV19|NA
CASNSGFSEKLFF
TGTGCCAGTAATTCGGGTTTTTCGGAAAAACTGTTTTTT
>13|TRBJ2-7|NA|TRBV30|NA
CAWSVEIPGEQYF
TGTGCCTGGAGTGTGGAGATCCCCGGCGAGCAGTACTTC
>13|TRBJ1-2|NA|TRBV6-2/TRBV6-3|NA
CASSYSQVRGYTF
TGTGCCAGCAGTTACTCCCAGGTCCGTGGCTACACCTTC
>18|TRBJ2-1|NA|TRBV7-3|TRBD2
CASSPIPLGGGSYNEQFF
TGTGCCAGCAGCCCCATCCCCCTCGGGGGGGGCTCCTACAATGAGCAGTTCTTC
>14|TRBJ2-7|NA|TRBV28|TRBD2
CASSLATSSYEQYF
TGTGCCAGCAGTTTAGCGACTAGCAGCTACGAGCAGTACTTC
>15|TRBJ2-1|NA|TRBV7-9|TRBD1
CASSFRDRDNNEQFF
TGTGCCAGCAGCTTCCGGGACAGGGACAACAATGAGCAGTTCTTC
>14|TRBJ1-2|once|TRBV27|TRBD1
CASSKGTGGYGYTF
TGTGCCAGCAGCAAAGGGACAGGGGGCTATGGCTACACCTTC
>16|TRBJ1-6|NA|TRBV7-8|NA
CASSSPYRVYNSPLHF
TGTGCCAGCAGCTCCCCTTACAGGGTCTATAATTCACCCCTCCACTTT
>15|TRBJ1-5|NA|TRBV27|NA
CASSLSQADNQPQHF
TGTGCCAGCAGTTTATCGCAAGCGGATAATCAGCCCCAGCATTTT
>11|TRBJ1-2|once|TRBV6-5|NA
CASSLGGGYTF
TGTGCCAGCAGTTTAGGGGGAGGCTACACCTTC
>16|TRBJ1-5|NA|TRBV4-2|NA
CASSQALQTINQPQHF
TGTGCCAGCAGCCAAGCTTTACAGACGATTAATCAGCCCCAGCATTTT
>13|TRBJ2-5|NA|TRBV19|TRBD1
CASRQGGVETQYF
TGTGCCAGTAGACAAGGGGGCGTTGAGACCCAGTACTTC
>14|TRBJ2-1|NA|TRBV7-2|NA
CASSLVGGVGEQFF
TGTGCCAGCAGCTTAGTAGGCGGGGTGGGTGAGCAGTTCTTC
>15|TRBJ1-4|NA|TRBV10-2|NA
CASSDPPGGNEKLFF
TGCGCCAGCAGTGACCCTCCAGGTGGGAATGAAAAACTGTTTTTT
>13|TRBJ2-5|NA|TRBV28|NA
CASSFGGGETQYF
TGTGCCAGCAGTTTTGGGGGCGGGGAGACCCAGTACTTC
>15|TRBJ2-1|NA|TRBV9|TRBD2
CASSARTSGGTEVFF
TGTGCCAGCAGCGCAAGGACTAGCGGGGGGACGGAGGTGTTCTTC
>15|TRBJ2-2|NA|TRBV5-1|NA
CASSFRTTNTGELFF
TGCGCCAGCAGCTTCCGGACAACTAACACCGGGGAGCTGTTTTTT
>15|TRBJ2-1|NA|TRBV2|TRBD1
CASNRQGARYNEQFF
TGTGCCAGCAACCGTCAGGGGGCTCGCTACAATGAGCAGTTCTTC
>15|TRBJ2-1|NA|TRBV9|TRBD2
CASSVSGTSVNEQFF
TGTGCCAGCAGCGTAAGCGGGACTAGTGTGAATGAGCAGTTCTTC
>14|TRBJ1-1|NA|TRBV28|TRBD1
CASRPRQGANEAFF
TGTGCCAGCAGGCCTCGACAGGGGGCGAATGAAGCTTTCTTT
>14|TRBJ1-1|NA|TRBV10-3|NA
CAISAARVNTEAFF
TGTGCCATCAGTGCAGCCAGGGTGAACACTGAAGCTTTCTTT
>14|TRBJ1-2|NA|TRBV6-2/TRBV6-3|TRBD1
CASSERTGGYGYTF
TGTGCCAGCAGTGAGCGGACAGGGGGATATGGCTACACCTTC
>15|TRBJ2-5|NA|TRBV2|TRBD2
CASRSSGGAGETQYF
TGTGCCAGCAGAAGTAGCGGGGGGGCGGGAGAGACCCAGTACTTC
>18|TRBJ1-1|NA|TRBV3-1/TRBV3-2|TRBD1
CASSQVSWGRGLVTEAFF
TGTGCCAGCAGCCAAGTTAGTTGGGGCAGGGGGTTAGTCACTGAAGCTTTCTTT
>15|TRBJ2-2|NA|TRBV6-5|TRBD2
CASSSSGGTTGELFF
TGTGCCAGCAGTTCTTCCGGGGGGACCACCGGGGAGCTGTTTTTT
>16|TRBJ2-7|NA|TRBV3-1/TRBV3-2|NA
CASSPKETTQTYEQYF
TGTGCCAGCAGCCCAAAGGAGACTACCCAGACCTACGAGCAGTACTTC
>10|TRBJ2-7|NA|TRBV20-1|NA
CSARYYEQYF
TGCAGTGCTAGGTACTACGAGCAGTACTTC
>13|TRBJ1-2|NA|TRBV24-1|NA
CATSDQGLSGYTF
TGTGCCACCAGTGACCAGGGACTGAGCGGCTACACCTTC
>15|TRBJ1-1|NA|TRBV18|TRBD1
CASSSGTGTGTEAFF
TGTGCCAGCTCATCGGGGACAGGGACGGGGACTGAAGCTTTCTTT
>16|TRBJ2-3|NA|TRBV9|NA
CASSVAGFLGTDTQYF
TGTGCCAGCAGCGTAGCTGGGTTTCTAGGCACAGATACGCAGTATTTT
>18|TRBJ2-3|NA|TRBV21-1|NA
CASSKEPGLAGPTDTQYF
TGTGCCAGCAGCAAAGAACCGGGACTAGCGGGGCCCACAGATACGCAGTATTTT
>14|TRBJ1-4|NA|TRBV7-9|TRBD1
CASSSGTANEKLFF
TGTGCCAGCAGCTCCGGGACAGCTAATGAAAAACTGTTTTTT
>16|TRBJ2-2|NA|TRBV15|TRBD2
CATSRPGGGFTGELFF
TGTGCCACCAGCAGACCAGGCGGGGGTTTCACCGGGGAGCTGTTTTTT